This record looks at one T cell receptor (beta chain) sequence and its context. Its target is not known. PCR involved 60 Vbeta and 13 Jbeta primers. This table comes from immunoSEQ multiplex PCR, and its TCRdb copy is limited to in-frame clones, with some not included. The table has approximately 110,000 clones, approximately 76% seen once. This entry is derived from a study of cytomegalovirus exposure and HLA in healthy donors. Study findings and constraints: V segments that were indistinguishable, TRBV6-2 and TRBV6-3 among them, were omitted from analysis. Per a prior analysis, the majority of TCR beta V segments were productive roughly 87% or roughly 30% of the time. Investigators reported 164 TCR beta chains as tied to cytomegalovirus. A likely sequencing artifact accounted for one observed cluster of highly shared sequence variants.

The CDR3 spans 14 residues. J lost 9 bases, V lost 6 bases, and 9 bases had no gene match. Germline V lookup: CDR1 MGHRA, CDR2 YSYEKL. This receptor was taken from a woman aged 45-60 years in good health and CMV-seropositive. The sequenced sample was PBMCs. The chain employs TRBV4-1 and TRBJ2-1, with 9 nucleotides matching TRBD1. CDR3 protein: CASRAGTGFIEQFF. The CDR3 DNA sequence: TGCGCCAGCAGAGCCGGGACAGGGTTTATTGAGCAGTTCTTC.